This TCR beta chain came from a study of cytomegalovirus exposure and HLA in healthy donors. Trimming shortened V by 10 bases and J by 0 bases, and 13 bases separated the two germline ends. From germline, CDR1 is LNHDA and CDR2 SQIVND (reference sequence). There are 13 residues in the CDR3. Although they were nominally healthy when sampled, donors likely had unrecorded immune exposures. The primer mix had 60 Vbeta and 13 Jbeta primers. The table came from immunoSEQ multiplex PCR; TCRdb's copy has only in-frame clones and leaves some out. The top ten hold roughly 2% of the sample, which has 200,000 to 300,000 clones, roughly four fifths seen once.

Sequencing used PBMCs. The genes are TRBV19 and TRBJ2-7, with D perhaps TRBD1 (5 bases). The receptor's source is a woman in her thirties or forties in good health and CMV-seropositive. CDR3 nucleotides: TGTGCCACCTTAGAAAGGGGCTCCTACGAGCAGTACTTC. It yields the protein CATLERGSYEQYF. Looking up the rest from reference TRBV19 and TRBJ2-7 gives the full variable domain: DGGITQSPKYLFRKEGQNVTLSCEQNLNHDAMYWYRQDPGQGLRLIYYSQIVNDFQKGDIAEGYSVSREKKESFPLTVTSAQKNPTAFYLCATLERGSYEQYFGPGTRLTVT.